In this sample, the clone carrying this T cell receptor beta chain turned up a few times. What it binds is unknown. Every participating donor gave one draw, a heparinised blood sample averaging around 100 mL. A CD45RO/CCR7/CD25/CD127/CD95/CD27 panel sorted naive, central memory, regulatory and stem cell-like memory CD4+ cells. All of the sorted populations showed purity greater than 98%. Reverse transcription of all isolated RNA meant that expressed TCRB transcripts were sequenced. Assay used: immunoSEQ multiplex PCR; TCRdb lists only in-frame clones, some missing. The repertoire includes around 710,000 clones, around 12% of them detected once, and over 0.1% sits in the top ten. CDR1 is SGHTA, CDR2 FQGNSA, per germline. J gave up 7 bases and V 3 bases, and 5 bases lay outside the gene matches. There are 16 residues in the CDR3. The source of the sample is a study of beta chain features in type 1 diabetes. Looking at the study overall: Over all samples combined, over 85 million sorted cells were examined. General study results and limits: In every one of the four CD4+ subsets, TCRB CDR3s were moderately but significantly shorter in Type 1 diabetes patients.

This receptor was taken from a young man with type 1 diabetes. The chain is built from TRBV7-2 and TRBJ2-1; 14 nucleotides align to TRBD2. Sequencing was performed on naive CD4+ T cells from blood. The CDR3 sequence: CASSLTSGGALNEQFF. CDR3 DNA sequence: TGTGCCAGCAGCTTGACTAGCGGGGGGGCCCTGAATGAGCAGTTCTTC.